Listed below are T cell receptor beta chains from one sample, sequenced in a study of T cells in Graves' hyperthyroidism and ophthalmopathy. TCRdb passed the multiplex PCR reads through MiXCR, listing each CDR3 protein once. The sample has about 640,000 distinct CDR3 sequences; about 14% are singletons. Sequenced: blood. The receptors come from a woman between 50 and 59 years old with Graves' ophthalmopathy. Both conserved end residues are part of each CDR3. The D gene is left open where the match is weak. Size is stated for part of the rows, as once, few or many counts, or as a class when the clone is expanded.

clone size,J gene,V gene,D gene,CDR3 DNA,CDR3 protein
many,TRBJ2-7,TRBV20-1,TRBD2,TGCAGTGCCGTTGGACTAGCGGGAGGACATGACGAGCAGTACTTC,CSAVGLAGGHDEQYF
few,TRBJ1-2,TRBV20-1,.,TGCAGTGCTAGAGATGGGTCTTTCGGGGGCAACACCTTC,CSARDGSFGGNTF
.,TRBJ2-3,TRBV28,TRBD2,TGTGCCAGCAGTTTACGACTAGCGGAGGGGGCAGATACGCAGTATTTT,CASSLRLAEGADTQYF
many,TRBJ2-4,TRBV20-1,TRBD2,TGCAGTGCTAGACTAGCGGGAGCCAAAAACATTCAGTACTTC,CSARLAGAKNIQYF
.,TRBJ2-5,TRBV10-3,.,TGTGCCAGCAGTCCCGGTGACTGGGGTGGGGAGACCCAGTACTTC,CASSPGDWGGETQYF
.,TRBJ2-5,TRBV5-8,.,TGTGCCAGCAGCTGGGGGGGCCCCCAAGAGACCCAGTACTTC,CASSWGGPQETQYF
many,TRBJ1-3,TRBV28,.,TGTGCCAGCAGTTTAGCACGACGGGGAAACACCATATATTTT,CASSLARRGNTIYF
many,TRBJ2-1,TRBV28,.,TGTGCCAGCAGCCCGACAGAAAGACTCTACAATGAGCAGTTCTTC,CASSPTERLYNEQFF
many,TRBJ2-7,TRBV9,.,TGTGCCAGCACCGTAGTCCCCTCCTACGAGCAGTACTTC,CASTVVPSYEQYF
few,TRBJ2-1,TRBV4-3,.,TGCGCCAGCAGCCAAGAACTCACAGGGTGGTACAATGAGCAGTTCTTC,CASSQELTGWYNEQFF
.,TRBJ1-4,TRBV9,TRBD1,TGTGCCAGCAGCCCTAGGACAGGGGGCTATGAAAAACTGTTTTTT,CASSPRTGGYEKLFF
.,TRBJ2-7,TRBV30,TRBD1,TGTGCCTGGAGTTCCGGGACAGCCACCTTCTACGAGCAGTACTTC,CAWSSGTATFYEQYF
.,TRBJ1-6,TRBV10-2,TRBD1,TGCGCCAGCAAAAAACCGGGACAGGGTTATTCACCCCTCCACTTT,CASKKPGQGYSPLHF
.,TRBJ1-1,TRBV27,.,TGTGCCAGCAGTTTATCGTCGGCACAGGACGCTTTCTTT,CASSLSSAQDAFF
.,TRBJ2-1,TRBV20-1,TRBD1,TGCAGTGCCCCCCAAATGGGGCAGGGGGACTACAATGAGCAGTTCTTC,CSAPQMGQGDYNEQFF
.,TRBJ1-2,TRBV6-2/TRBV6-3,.,TGTGCCAGCAGCCCGTCCTCCCACTATGGCTACACCTTC,CASSPSSHYGYTF
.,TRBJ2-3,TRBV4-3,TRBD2,TGCGCCAGCAGCCAAGATGGAGCGGGAGCACGGACAGATACGCAGTATTTT,CASSQDGAGARTDTQYF
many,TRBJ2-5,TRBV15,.,TGTGCCACCAGCAGACACGGGAGCCAAGAGACCCAGTACTTC,CATSRHGSQETQYF
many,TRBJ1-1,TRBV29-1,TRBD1,TGCAGCGTCGTGGACAGGGCGAACACTGAAGCTTTCTTT,CSVVDRANTEAFF
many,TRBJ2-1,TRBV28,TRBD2,TGTGCCAGCAGTAGGACTAGCGGAGCCATGGGTGAGCAGTTCTTC,CASSRTSGAMGEQFF
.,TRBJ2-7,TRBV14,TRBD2,TGTGCCAGCAGCCGGGGGGGGACTAGCGTGGTCGAGCAGTACTTC,CASSRGGTSVVEQYF
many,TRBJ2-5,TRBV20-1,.,TGCAGTGCTAGAGATCAGAACGGGTACCAAGAGACCCAGTACTTC,CSARDQNGYQETQYF
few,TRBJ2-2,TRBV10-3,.,TGTGCCATCAGTGACTTTACCCACACCGGGGAGCTGTTTTTT,CAISDFTHTGELFF
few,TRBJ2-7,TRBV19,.,TGTGCCAGTAAATTAGGGCACTCCTACGAGCAGTACTTC,CASKLGHSYEQYF
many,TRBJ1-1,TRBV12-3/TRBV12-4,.,TGTGCCAGCAGCCGAACAGGGTGGGGAACTGAAGCTTTCTTT,CASSRTGWGTEAFF
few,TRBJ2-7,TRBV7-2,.,TGTGCCAGCAGACTCCGGGACACCCCCTACGAGCAGTACTTC,CASRLRDTPYEQYF
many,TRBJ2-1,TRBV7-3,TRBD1,TGTGCCAGCAGCACCTCCGGGACAGCTGGCAACAATGAGCAGTTCTTC,CASSTSGTAGNNEQFF
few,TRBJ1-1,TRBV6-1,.,TGTGCCAGCAGCCTGGACGGGATGAAAACTGAAGCTTTCTTT,CASSLDGMKTEAFF
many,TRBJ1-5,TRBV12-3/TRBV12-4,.,TGTGCCAGCAGTTTATACCGGGACAGCAATCAGCCCCAGCATTTT,CASSLYRDSNQPQHF
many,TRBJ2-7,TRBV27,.,TGTGCCAGCAGTTTATCGATTGACAGAATCTACGAGCAGTACTTC,CASSLSIDRIYEQYF
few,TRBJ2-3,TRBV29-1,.,TGCAGCGTTGCCGCGGGGACCCGTCTTAGCACAGATACGCAGTATTTT,CSVAAGTRLSTDTQYF
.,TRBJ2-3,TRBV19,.,TGTGCCAGTAGTATCCAAACCGAACCGGGCCAAAAAGATACGCAGTATTTT,CASSIQTEPGQKDTQYF
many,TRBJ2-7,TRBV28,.,TGTGCCAGCAGTTCCCCCCCCGGGGGAGGCTCCTACGAGCAGTACTTC,CASSSPPGGGSYEQYF
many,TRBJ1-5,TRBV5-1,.,TGCGCCAGCAGCTTGGGCGACAATCAGCCCCAGCATTTT,CASSLGDNQPQHF
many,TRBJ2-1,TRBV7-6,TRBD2,TGTGCCAGCAGCTCGGGACTAGCGGGAGGGGGTTTAACGAGTGAGCAGTTCTTC,CASSSGLAGGGLTSEQFF
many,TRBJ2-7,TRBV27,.,TGTGCCAGCAGTTTAGAACGGGGACCCTACGAGCAGTACTTC,CASSLERGPYEQYF
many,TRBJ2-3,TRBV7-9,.,TGTGCCAGCAGCTTAAGGGGCCCCCGGCACACAGATACGCAGTATTTT,CASSLRGPRHTDTQYF
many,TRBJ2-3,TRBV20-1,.,TGCAGTCTTGAAGTGGGGAGCACAGATACGCAGTATTTT,CSLEVGSTDTQYF
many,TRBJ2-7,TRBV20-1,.,TGCAGTGCTCAAGAGATGGTTGGGGGACAATCCTACGAGCAGTACTTC,CSAQEMVGGQSYEQYF
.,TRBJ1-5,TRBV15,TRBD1,TGTGCCACCGAAGGGACAGGGGATCAGCCCCAGCATTTT,CATEGTGDQPQHF
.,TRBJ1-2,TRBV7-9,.,TGTGCCAGCAGCTTAGCCTCCGGGTCACAATGGAGGTATGGCTACACCTTC,CASSLASGSQWRYGYTF
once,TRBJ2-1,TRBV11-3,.,TGTGCCAGCAGCTCAAATAGGATCCCCCCACAGGGTGAGCAGTTCTTC,CASSSNRIPPQGEQFF
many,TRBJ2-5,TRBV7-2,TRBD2,TGTGCCAGCAGCTCTCGAGGGACTAGCGTCCGCCCGGTCCAAGAGACCCAGTACTTC,CASSSRGTSVRPVQETQYF